The 3 T cell receptor beta chains below all came from one sample that was sequenced in a study of identical twins. TCRdb redid the calling of the 5' RACE reads with MiXCR, one entry per CDR3 protein. The profile shows 550,000 to 700,000 distinct CDR3 sequences, more than 9% of them singletons. These data were also reused for a study on yellow fever vaccine responses in identical twins.

Sequencing was carried out using PBMCs. These receptors all come from a woman between 18 and 29 years old in good health.

This clonotype came up many times. This chain connects TRBV28 to TRBJ2-7; D remains unclear. Germline V gene data show CDR1 as MDHEN and CDR2 as SYDVKM. Deletions cut 4 bases from V and 6 bases from J, with 22 bases between. This CDR3 contains 16 residues. Here the CDR3 reads CASSSTENLLRSEQYF. Here the CDR3 DNA reads TGTGCCAGCAGTTCGACCGAAAATCTATTGAGAAGCGAGCAGTACTTC. The full variable domain, rest sourced from reference TRBV28 and TRBJ2-7, is DVKVTQSSRYLVKRTGEKVFLECVQDMDHENMFWYRQDPGLGLRLIYFSYDVKMKEKGDIPEGYSVSREKKERFSLILESASTNQTSMYLCASSSTENLLRSEQYFGPGTRLTVT.

This clonotype was seen many times. V and J are TRBV5-5 and TRBJ2-7, with D perhaps TRBD1 (6 bases). Germline V CDR1 and CDR2: SGHKS, YYEKEE (reference sequence). This CDR3 has 16 amino acids. Deletions cut 5 bases from V and 2 bases from J, with 20 bases between. The CDR3 loop is CASRRNVGDNTYEQYF. CDR3 coding DNA: TGTGCCAGCAGACGAAACGTGGGGGACAACACCTACGAGCAGTACTTC.

A few counts support this clonotype. The CDR3 loop reads CASSAGGPSGSPTDTQYF. The CDR3 nucleotides are TGCGCCAGCAGCGCCGGGGGGCCTAGCGGGAGTCCCACAGATACGCAGTATTTT. This chain uses TRBV5-1 with TRBJ2-3; TRBD2 aligns across 10 bases. The length of the CDR3 is 18 residues. Germline V gene data show CDR1 as SGHRS and CDR2 as YFSETQ. J gave up 2 bases and V 4 bases, and 13 bases lay outside the gene matches.